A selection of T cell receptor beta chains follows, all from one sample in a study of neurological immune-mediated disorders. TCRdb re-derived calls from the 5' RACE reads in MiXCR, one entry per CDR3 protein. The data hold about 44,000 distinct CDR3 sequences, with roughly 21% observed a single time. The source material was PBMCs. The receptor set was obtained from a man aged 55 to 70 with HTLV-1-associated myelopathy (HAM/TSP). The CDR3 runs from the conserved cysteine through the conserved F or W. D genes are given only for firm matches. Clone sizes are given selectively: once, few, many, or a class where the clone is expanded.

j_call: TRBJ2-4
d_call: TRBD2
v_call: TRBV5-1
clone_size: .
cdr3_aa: CASSPVSSGAKNIQYF
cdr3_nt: TGCGCCAGCAGCCCCGTCTCTAGCGGTGCCAAAAACATTCAGTACTTC

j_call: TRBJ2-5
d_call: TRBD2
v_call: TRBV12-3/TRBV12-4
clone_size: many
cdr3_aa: CASSPSGRAEETQYF
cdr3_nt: TGTGCCAGCAGCCCATCTGGGAGGGCCGAGGAGACCCAGTACTTC

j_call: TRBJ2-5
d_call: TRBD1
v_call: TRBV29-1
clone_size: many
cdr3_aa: CSVRPGQGKIETQYF
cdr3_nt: TGCAGCGTTCGTCCGGGACAGGGGAAGATAGAGACCCAGTACTTC

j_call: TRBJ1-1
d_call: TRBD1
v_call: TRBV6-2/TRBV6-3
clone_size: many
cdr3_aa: CASSSRGRASTEAFF
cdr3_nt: TGTGCCAGCAGTTCCAGGGGGCGGGCGAGCACTGAAGCTTTCTTT

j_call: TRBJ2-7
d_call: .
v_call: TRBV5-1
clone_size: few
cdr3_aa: CASSSKDSGMSYEQYF
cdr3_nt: TGCGCCAGCAGCTCAAAGGACAGCGGAATGTCCTACGAGCAGTACTTC

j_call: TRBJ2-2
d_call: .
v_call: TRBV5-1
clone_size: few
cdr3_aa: CASSLAGRVSTGELFF
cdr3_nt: TGCGCCAGCAGCTTGGCCGGGCGGGTATCCACCGGGGAGCTGTTTTTT

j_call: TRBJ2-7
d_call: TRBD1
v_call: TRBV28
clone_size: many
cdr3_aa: CASRRTGFTYEQYF
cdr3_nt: TGTGCCAGCAGAAGGACAGGGTTTACCTACGAGCAGTACTTC

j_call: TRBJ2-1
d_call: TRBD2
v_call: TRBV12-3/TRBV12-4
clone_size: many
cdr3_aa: CASSSSGRYNEQFF
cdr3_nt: TGTGCCAGCAGTTCTAGCGGTCGCTACAATGAGCAGTTCTTC

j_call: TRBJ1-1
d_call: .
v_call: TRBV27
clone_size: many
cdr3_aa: CASSLSMNTEAFF
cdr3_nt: TGTGCCAGCAGTTTGTCTATGAACACTGAAGCTTTCTTT

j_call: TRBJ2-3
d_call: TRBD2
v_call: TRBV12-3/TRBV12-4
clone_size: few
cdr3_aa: CASSLEAGVGDTQYF
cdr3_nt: TGTGCCAGCAGTTTAGAGGCGGGAGTGGGAGATACGCAGTATTTT